The clone carrying this T cell receptor beta chain has more than one count but fewer than ten. V lost 5 bases and J lost 9; bases outside the gene matches: 8. CDR3 length equals 13 residues. Germline CDR1 is SQVTM and CDR2 is ANQGSEA. These data come from a study of blood T cell repertoires in COVID-19. Clones were read by immunoSEQ multiplex PCR, and TCRdb kept only the in-frame ones, dropping some. The table lists more than 250,000 clones, roughly 86% of them singletons. Input material: PBMCs or T cells enriched from blood (not recorded which). The chain is built from TRBV29-1 and TRBJ1-2, with 11 bases matching TRBD1. This TCR was sampled from a woman aged 30 to 39 who had recovered from COVID-19. CDR3 amino acids: CSVSPGQGDSYTF. The CDR3 coding sequence is TGCAGCGTTTCTCCGGGACAGGGGGATAGCTACACCTTC.